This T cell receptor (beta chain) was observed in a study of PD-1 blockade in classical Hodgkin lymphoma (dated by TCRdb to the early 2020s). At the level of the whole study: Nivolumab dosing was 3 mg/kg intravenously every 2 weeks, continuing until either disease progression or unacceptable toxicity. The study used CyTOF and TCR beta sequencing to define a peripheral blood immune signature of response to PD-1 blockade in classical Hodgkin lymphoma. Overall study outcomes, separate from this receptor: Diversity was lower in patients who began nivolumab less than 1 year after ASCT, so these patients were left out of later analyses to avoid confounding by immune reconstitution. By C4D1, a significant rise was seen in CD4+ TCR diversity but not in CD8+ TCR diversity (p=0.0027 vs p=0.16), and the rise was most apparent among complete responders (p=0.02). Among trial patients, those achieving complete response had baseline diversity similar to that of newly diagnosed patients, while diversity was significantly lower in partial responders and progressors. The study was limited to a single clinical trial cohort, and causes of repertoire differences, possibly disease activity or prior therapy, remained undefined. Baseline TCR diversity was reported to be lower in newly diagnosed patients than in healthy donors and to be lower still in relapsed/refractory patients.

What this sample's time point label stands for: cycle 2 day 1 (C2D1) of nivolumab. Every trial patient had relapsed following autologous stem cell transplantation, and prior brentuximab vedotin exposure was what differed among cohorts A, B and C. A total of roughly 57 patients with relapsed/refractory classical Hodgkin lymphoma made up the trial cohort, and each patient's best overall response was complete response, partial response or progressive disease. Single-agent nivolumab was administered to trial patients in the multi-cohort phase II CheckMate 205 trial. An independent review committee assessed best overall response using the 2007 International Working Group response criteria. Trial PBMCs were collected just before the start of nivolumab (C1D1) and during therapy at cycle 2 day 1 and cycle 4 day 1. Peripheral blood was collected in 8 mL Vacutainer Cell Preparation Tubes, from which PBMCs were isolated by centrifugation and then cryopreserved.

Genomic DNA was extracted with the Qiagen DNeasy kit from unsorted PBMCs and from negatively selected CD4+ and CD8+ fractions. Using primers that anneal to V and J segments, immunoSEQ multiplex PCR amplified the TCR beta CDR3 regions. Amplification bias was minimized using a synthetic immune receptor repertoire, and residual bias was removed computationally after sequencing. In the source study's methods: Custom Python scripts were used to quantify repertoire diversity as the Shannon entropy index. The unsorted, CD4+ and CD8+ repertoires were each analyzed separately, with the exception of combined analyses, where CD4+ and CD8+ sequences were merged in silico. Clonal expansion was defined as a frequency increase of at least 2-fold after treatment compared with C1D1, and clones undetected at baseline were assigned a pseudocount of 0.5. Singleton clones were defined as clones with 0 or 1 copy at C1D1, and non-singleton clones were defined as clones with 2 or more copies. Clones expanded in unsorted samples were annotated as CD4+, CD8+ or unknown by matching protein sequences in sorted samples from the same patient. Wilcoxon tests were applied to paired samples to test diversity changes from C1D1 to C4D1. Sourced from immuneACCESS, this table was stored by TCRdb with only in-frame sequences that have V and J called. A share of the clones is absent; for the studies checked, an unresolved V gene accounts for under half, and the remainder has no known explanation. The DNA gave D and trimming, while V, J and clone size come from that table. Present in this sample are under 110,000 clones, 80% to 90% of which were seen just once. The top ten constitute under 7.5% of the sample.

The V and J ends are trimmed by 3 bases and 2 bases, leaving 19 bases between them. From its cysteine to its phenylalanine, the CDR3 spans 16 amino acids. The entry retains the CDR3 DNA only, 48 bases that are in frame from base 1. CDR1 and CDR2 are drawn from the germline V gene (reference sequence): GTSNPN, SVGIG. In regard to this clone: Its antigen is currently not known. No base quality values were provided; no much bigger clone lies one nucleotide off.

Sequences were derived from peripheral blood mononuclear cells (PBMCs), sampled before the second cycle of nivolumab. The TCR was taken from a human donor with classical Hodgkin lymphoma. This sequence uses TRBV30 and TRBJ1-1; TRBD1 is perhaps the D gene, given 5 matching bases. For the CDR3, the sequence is CAWRGFGTGINTEAFF. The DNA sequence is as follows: TGTGCCTGGAGAGGTTTCGGGACTGGGATAAACACTGAAGCTTTCTTT. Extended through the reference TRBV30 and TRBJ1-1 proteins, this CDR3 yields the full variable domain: SQTIHQWPATLVQPVGSPLSLECTVEGTSNPNLYWYRQAAGRGLQLLFYSVGIGQISSEVPQNLSASRPQDRQFILSSKKLLLSDSGFYLCAWRGFGTGINTEAFFGQGTRLTVV.